This T cell receptor (beta chain) is from a study of T cell changes during pregnancy in multiple sclerosis. This CDR3 has 14 residues. Sequenced by immunoSEQ multiplex PCR; TCRdb stores in-frame clones only, minus some. The sample includes roughly 30,000 clones, about 89% seen only once; the top ten take 0.45% to 0.7%. The origin of this receptor is a female donor in good health, enrolled as a control in a pregnancy study. The rearrangement joins TRBV21-1 to TRBJ2-2; the D call of TRBD1 is as the table states it, not checked on the DNA. TRBV21-1 is a pseudogene locus. The specimen comprised CD4+ T cells from peripheral blood mononuclear cells, sampled in the first trimester of pregnancy. The CDR3 coding sequence is TGTGCCAGCAGTTCAGGGGGTAATACCGGGGAGCTGTTTTTT. Translating gives CASSSGGNTGELFF.